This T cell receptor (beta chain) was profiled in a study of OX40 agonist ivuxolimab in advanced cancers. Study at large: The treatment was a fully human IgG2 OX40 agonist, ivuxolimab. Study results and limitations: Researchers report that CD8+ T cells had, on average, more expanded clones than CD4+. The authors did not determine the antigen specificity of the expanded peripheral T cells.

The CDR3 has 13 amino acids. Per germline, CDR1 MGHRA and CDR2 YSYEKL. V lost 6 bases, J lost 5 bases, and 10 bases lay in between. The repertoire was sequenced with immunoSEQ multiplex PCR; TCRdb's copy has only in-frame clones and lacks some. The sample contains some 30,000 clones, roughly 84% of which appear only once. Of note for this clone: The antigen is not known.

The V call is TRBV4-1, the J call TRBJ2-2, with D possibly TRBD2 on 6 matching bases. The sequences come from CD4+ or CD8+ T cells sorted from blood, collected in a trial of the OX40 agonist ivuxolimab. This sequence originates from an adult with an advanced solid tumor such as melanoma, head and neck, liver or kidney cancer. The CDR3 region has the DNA TGCGCCAGCAGAAACGGGGGAACCGGGGAGCTGTTTTTT. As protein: CASRNGGTGELFF.